This T cell receptor beta chain appears in the sequencing data of a study of shared clonotypes between healthy human individuals. General study findings and limits: Tissue TCR repertoires likely differ from these blood-only repertoires. Unshared clonotypes carried lower generation probabilities than those common to all four donors.

The assay was carried out at the deep level. How the authors handled the data: ImmunoSEQ output held junction-only sequences without quality scores, so filtering differed. The data were produced by immunoSEQ multiplex PCR, yet TCRdb's version contains in-frame clones alone and is incomplete. The DNA gave D and trimming, while V, J and clone size come from that table. The sample carries around 1,000,000 clones, roughly 77% recorded once. This clone was seen once. Its specificity is unknown. Trimming removed 0 bases from V and 11 bases from J, with 16 bases in between. CDR1 and CDR2 (germline): MNHNS, SASEGT. The CDR3 is made up of 14 amino acids.

Material for sequencing was memory CD4+ T cells from PBMCs. Subset of the sample: CD45RA-negative fraction. The TCR originated in a man between 18 and 35 years old in good health. Some clones in this sample may be carry-over from other donors' samples. The rearrangement links TRBV6-1 to TRBJ1-1; no clear D gene. The chain's CDR3 is CASSEAPGRSEAFF. DNA of the CDR3: TGTGCCAGCAGTGAAGCGCCAGGCAGGAGTGAGGCTTTCTTT.